This T cell receptor (beta chain) was sequenced during a study of cytomegalovirus exposure and HLA in healthy donors. Study-level results: Cytomegalovirus status was reportedly diagnosed by the classifier with high specificity and sensitivity. An observed cluster of highly shared sequence variants was recorded as a likely sequencing artifact. Some V segments could not be told apart, so they were left out, TRBV6-2 and TRBV6-3 among them.

In nominal health when sampled, donors likely had unrecorded immune exposures nonetheless. V lost 5 bases, J lost 13 bases, and 10 bases stayed unmatched. The CDR3 runs 12 residues. Germline V gene data show CDR1 as SGHAT and CDR2 as FQNNGV. Points on this clone: Its specificity is not known.

The PCR contained 60 Vbeta and 13 Jbeta primers. Generated by immunoSEQ multiplex PCR, the TCRdb table keeps only in-frame clones and is missing some. The sample consists of 120,000 to 150,000 clones, 73% of them appearing once. The rearrangement joins TRBV11-2 to TRBJ1-2; 7 positions match TRBD1. The sample consisted of PBMCs. The clonotype originates from a woman younger than 35 in good health and CMV-seronegative. DNA of the CDR3: TGTGCCAGCAGCCCGCAGACAGGGTTGATCACCTTC. Translated, it gives CASSPQTGLITF. The variable domain in full, completed from reference TRBV11-2 and TRBJ1-2, reads EAGVAQSPRYKIIEKRQSVAFWCNPISGHATLYWYQQILGQGPKLLIQFQNNGVVDDSQLPKDRFSAERLKGVDSTLKIQPAKLEDSAVYLCASSPQTGLITFGSGTRLTVV.